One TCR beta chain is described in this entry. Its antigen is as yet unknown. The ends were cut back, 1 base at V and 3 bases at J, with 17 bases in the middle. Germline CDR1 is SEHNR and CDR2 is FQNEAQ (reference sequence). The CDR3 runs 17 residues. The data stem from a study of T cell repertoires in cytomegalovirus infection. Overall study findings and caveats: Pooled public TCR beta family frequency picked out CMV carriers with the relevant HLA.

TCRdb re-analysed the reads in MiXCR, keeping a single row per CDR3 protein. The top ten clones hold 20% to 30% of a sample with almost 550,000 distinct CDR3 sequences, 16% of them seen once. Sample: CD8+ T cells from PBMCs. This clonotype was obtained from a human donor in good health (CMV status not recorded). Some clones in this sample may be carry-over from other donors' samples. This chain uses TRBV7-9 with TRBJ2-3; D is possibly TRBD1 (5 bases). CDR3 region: CASSLGISVGHTDTQYF. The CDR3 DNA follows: TGTGCCAGCAGCTTAGGAATCAGCGTGGGGCATACAGATACGCAGTATTTT.